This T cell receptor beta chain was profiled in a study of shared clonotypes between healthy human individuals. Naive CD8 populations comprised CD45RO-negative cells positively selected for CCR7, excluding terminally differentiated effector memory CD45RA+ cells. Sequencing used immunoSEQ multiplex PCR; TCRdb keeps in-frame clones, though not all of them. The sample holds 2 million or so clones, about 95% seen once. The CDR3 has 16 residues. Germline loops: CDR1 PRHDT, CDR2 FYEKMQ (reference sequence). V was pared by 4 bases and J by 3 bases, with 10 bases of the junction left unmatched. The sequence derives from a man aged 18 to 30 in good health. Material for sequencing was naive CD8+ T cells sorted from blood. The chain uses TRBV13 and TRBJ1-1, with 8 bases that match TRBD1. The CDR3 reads CASSSSDRGRDTEAFF. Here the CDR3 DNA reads TGTGCCAGCAGCTCAAGCGACAGGGGCCGGGACACTGAAGCTTTCTTT.